Listed below are T cell receptor beta chains from one sample, sequenced in a study of OX40 agonist ivuxolimab in advanced cancers. TCRdb's table, derived via immunoSEQ multiplex PCR, lists solely in-frame clones and lacks some. Of some 65,000 clones listed, approximately 92% were seen once; the top ten hold 9.5% to 15%. Sequenced here: CD4+ or CD8+ T cells sorted from blood, sampled in a trial of the OX40 agonist ivuxolimab. The receptors originated from an adult with an advanced solid tumor such as melanoma, head and neck, liver or kidney cancer. CDR3s include the opening cysteine and the closing phenylalanine or tryptophan. The order of the fields is CDR3 length, V gene, clone size, J gene, D gene, CDR3 DNA, CDR3 protein. A D gene is named only where the DNA matches it firmly. The size entry is marked missing in some rows and otherwise reads once, few, many or a size class.

CDR3 length: 14; V gene: TRBV4-1; clone size: NA; J gene: TRBJ2-7; D gene: NA; CDR3 DNA: TGCGCCAGCAGCCAAGTTCAGGGACCCTACGAGCAGTACTTC; CDR3 protein: CASSQVQGPYEQYF
CDR3 length: 14; V gene: TRBV19; clone size: NA; J gene: TRBJ1-5; D gene: NA; CDR3 DNA: TGTGCCAGTAGCCCCTGGGACACTAATCAGCCCCAGCATTTT; CDR3 protein: CASSPWDTNQPQHF
CDR3 length: 13; V gene: TRBV6-1; clone size: NA; J gene: TRBJ2-5; D gene: NA; CDR3 DNA: TGTGCCAGCAGTGATACCCAATTGGAGACCCAGTACTTC; CDR3 protein: CASSDTQLETQYF
CDR3 length: 16; V gene: TRBV30; clone size: NA; J gene: TRBJ2-1; D gene: NA; CDR3 DNA: TGTGCCTGGAGTGTATTCGGCATATCCTCCTACAATGAGCAGTTCTTC; CDR3 protein: CAWSVFGISSYNEQFF
CDR3 length: 14; V gene: TRBV7-9; clone size: NA; J gene: TRBJ2-2; D gene: NA; CDR3 DNA: TGTGCCAGGGCAGGGTGGCCGGGCACCGGGGAGCTGTTTTTT; CDR3 protein: CARAGWPGTGELFF
CDR3 length: 15; V gene: TRBV30; clone size: NA; J gene: TRBJ2-2; D gene: TRBD2; CDR3 DNA: TGTGCCTGGAACTTGGCGGGAGGGCCAGGCGGGGAGCTGTTTTTT; CDR3 protein: CAWNLAGGPGGELFF
CDR3 length: 15; V gene: TRBV28; clone size: NA; J gene: TRBJ2-7; D gene: TRBD2; CDR3 DNA: TGTGCCAGCAGCGAAATAGCGGGAGTAGTCAACGAGCAGTACTTC; CDR3 protein: CASSEIAGVVNEQYF
CDR3 length: 13; V gene: TRBV5-1; clone size: NA; J gene: TRBJ2-7; D gene: NA; CDR3 DNA: TGCGCCAGCAGCTTCGGACAGTCCTACGAGCAGTACTTC; CDR3 protein: CASSFGQSYEQYF
CDR3 length: 15; V gene: TRBV5-4; clone size: NA; J gene: TRBJ2-7; D gene: TRBD2; CDR3 DNA: TGTGCCAGCAGCCCAGGACTAGCGGGGGAGTACGAGCAGTACTTC; CDR3 protein: CASSPGLAGEYEQYF
CDR3 length: 14; V gene: TRBV2; clone size: NA; J gene: TRBJ2-2; D gene: TRBD1; CDR3 DNA: TGTGCCAGCACCGGGACAGGGGGTGCCGGGGAGCTGTTTTTT; CDR3 protein: CASTGTGGAGELFF
CDR3 length: 15; V gene: TRBV28; clone size: NA; J gene: TRBJ2-2; D gene: TRBD2; CDR3 DNA: TGTGCCAGCAGACTCGGACTAGAGACCACCGGGGAGCTGTTTTTT; CDR3 protein: CASRLGLETTGELFF
CDR3 length: 14; V gene: TRBV18; clone size: NA; J gene: TRBJ1-1; D gene: NA; CDR3 DNA: TGTGCCAGCTCACCACCGTTCGCTAATACTGAAGCTTTCTTT; CDR3 protein: CASSPPFANTEAFF
CDR3 length: 14; V gene: TRBV11-2; clone size: NA; J gene: TRBJ2-7; D gene: NA; CDR3 DNA: TGTGCCAGCAGCTTCGGGGGACAGTTCTACGAGCAGTACTTC; CDR3 protein: CASSFGGQFYEQYF
CDR3 length: 14; V gene: TRBV5-1; clone size: NA; J gene: TRBJ2-1; D gene: TRBD1; CDR3 DNA: TGCGCCAGCAGCCTTGGACAGGTAGGGAATGAGCAGTTCTTC; CDR3 protein: CASSLGQVGNEQFF
CDR3 length: 12; V gene: TRBV7-9; clone size: NA; J gene: TRBJ2-7; D gene: NA; CDR3 DNA: TGTGCCAGCAGCCCAAATCTCTACGAGCAGTACTTC; CDR3 protein: CASSPNLYEQYF
CDR3 length: 14; V gene: TRBV7-3; clone size: NA; J gene: TRBJ2-3; D gene: TRBD1; CDR3 DNA: TGTGCCAGCAGCTTACAGGGGGCAACAGATACGCAGTATTTT; CDR3 protein: CASSLQGATDTQYF
CDR3 length: 14; V gene: TRBV21-1; clone size: few; J gene: TRBJ1-5; D gene: NA; CDR3 DNA: TGTGCCAGCGGAGGCAGGGCGTGCAATCAGCCCCAGCATTTT; CDR3 protein: CASGGRACNQPQHF
CDR3 length: 18; V gene: TRBV4-2; clone size: NA; J gene: TRBJ1-4; D gene: NA; CDR3 DNA: TGTGCCAGCAGCCAAGATCTGGGCGGACAGAGTAAAAATGAAAAACTGTTTTTT; CDR3 protein: CASSQDLGGQSKNEKLFF
CDR3 length: 14; V gene: TRBV7-2; clone size: NA; J gene: TRBJ2-3; D gene: NA; CDR3 DNA: TGTGCCAGCAGCTACCGATCACTACCAGATACGCAGTATTTT; CDR3 protein: CASSYRSLPDTQYF
CDR3 length: 13; V gene: TRBV27; clone size: NA; J gene: TRBJ2-7; D gene: NA; CDR3 DNA: TGTGCCAGCAGTTTATCAGGATCCTACGAGCAGTACTTC; CDR3 protein: CASSLSGSYEQYF
CDR3 length: 15; V gene: TRBV7-3; clone size: few; J gene: TRBJ2-3; D gene: NA; CDR3 DNA: TGTGCCAGCAGCTTAATCGGCGGGGGCACAGATACGCAGTATTTT; CDR3 protein: CASSLIGGGTDTQYF
CDR3 length: 12; V gene: TRBV19; clone size: NA; J gene: TRBJ2-2; D gene: NA; CDR3 DNA: TGTGCCAGTATCTCGGAGGGGGGGGAGCTGTTTTTT; CDR3 protein: CASISEGGELFF